The 10 T cell receptor beta chains listed next were all sequenced from one sample in a study of shared clonotypes between healthy human individuals. Repertoires were generated with immunoSEQ multiplex PCR, while TCRdb's copy carries only in-frame clones and drops some. The data hold fewer than 2.5 million clones, with roughly 93% observed a single time. Source material: naive CD4+ T cells from PBMCs. Subset specified: CD45RA+ positively selected. Receptors were obtained from a man aged 18 to 35 in good health. Some clones in this sample may be carry-over from other donors' samples.

The gene calls are TRBV6-4 and TRBJ2-1; 9 bases agree with TRBD1. CDR3 length equals 14 residues. J lost 10 bases, V lost 3 bases, and 7 bases had no gene match. From germline, CDR1 is MRHNA and CDR2 SNTAGT. The CDR3 loop reads CASSDAGTGNEQFF. CDR3 in DNA: TGTGCCAGCAGTGATGCCGGGACAGGGAACGAGCAGTTCTTC.

In its sample, this clone was seen once. The J gene is TRBJ2-1, the V gene TRBV7-3; D is uncertain. Trimming shortened V by 4 bases and J by 2 bases, and 15 bases separated the two germline ends. The CDR3 consists of 16 residues. The germline V gene encodes CDR1 SGHTA and CDR2 FQGTGA. The CDR3 DNA sequence: TGTGCCAGCAGCTCGACCCGCGATCCCACCTACAATGAGCAGTTCTTC. Translation: CASSSTRDPTYNEQFF.

This sequence joins TRBV7-2 and TRBJ2-3; tentative D call: TRBD1 (5 bases). The germline V gene has CDR1 SGHTA and CDR2 FQGNSA. This CDR3 region has 13 residues. V was cut by 6 bases and J by 4 bases, with 11 bases left in between. CDR3 protein: CASRATGSDTQYF. The CDR3 DNA is TGTGCCAGCAGGGCTACAGGCTCAGATACGCAGTATTTT.

This clone was observed many times. V is TRBV19 and J is TRBJ1-2, with D possibly being TRBD1 (6 bases). Per the germline V gene, CDR1 is LNHDA and CDR2 is SQIVND (reference sequence). The V end was cut by 5 bases, the J end by 7 bases, with 11 bases between. There are 12 residues in the CDR3. CDR3: CASSRYRAGYTF. The CDR3 coding sequence is TGTGCCAGTAGTCGCTACAGGGCTGGCTACACCTTC. Full variable domain (missing parts from reference TRBV19 and TRBJ1-2): DGGITQSPKYLFRKEGQNVTLSCEQNLNHDAMYWYRQDPGQGLRLIYYSQIVNDFQKGDIAEGYSVSREKKESFPLTVTSAQKNPTAFYLCASSRYRAGYTFGSGTRLTVV.

In the case of this clone: Other DNA sequences of this sample code for an identical CDR3. This chain connects TRBV7-3 to TRBJ2-1, with a weak D call TRBD2 (5 bases). Germline CDR1 SGHTA, CDR2 FQGTGA. V gave up 2 bases and J gave up 6 bases, with 8 bases separating them. The length of the CDR3 is 13 residues. This CDR3 is CASSLGLANEQFF. DNA for the CDR3: TGTGCCAGCAGCTTAGGTCTAGCCAATGAGCAGTTCTTC.

The rearrangement joins TRBV28 to TRBJ2-1, with TRBD1 matching over 9 bases. The V segment lost 6 bases and the J segment 7 bases; nucleotides outside the gene matches: 7. This CDR3 region has 14 residues. Germline V gene sequence: CDR1 MDHEN, CDR2 SYDVKM. CDR3 sequence: CASRPGTGFNEQFF. DNA for the CDR3: TGTGCCAGCAGACCCGGGACAGGGTTTAATGAGCAGTTCTTC.

The CDR3 DNA is TGTGCCAGCAGCTTCAACAGGGGTGAAGCTTTCTTT. Encoded protein: CASSFNRGEAFF. This chain connects TRBV5-4 to TRBJ1-1; the match to TRBD1 covers 7 bases. The CDR3 totals 12 residues. Germline V gene sequence: CDR1 SGHNT, CDR2 YYREEE (reference sequence). J lost 7 bases, V lost 2 bases, and 2 bases had no gene match.

The V call is TRBV5-1, the J call TRBJ2-7; D is undetermined. Germline CDR1 SGHRS, CDR2 YFSETQ. This CDR3 is 15 amino acids long. Trimming cost V 0 bases and J 6 bases, with 16 bases left between them. The CDR3 is CASSLGTNLISEQYF. The CDR3 DNA reads TGCGCCAGCAGCTTGGGGACGAACCTGATCTCCGAGCAGTACTTC.

The rearrangement links TRBV5-1 to TRBJ2-2, with 7 bases aligning to TRBD2. The CDR3 length is 17 residues. CDR1 is SGHRS, CDR2 YFSETQ, per germline. The V segment lost 3 bases and the J segment 5 bases; nucleotides outside the gene matches: 13. CDR3 residues: CASSSTPGLSGTGELFF. The CDR3 DNA sequence: TGCGCCAGCAGCTCCACACCGGGACTAAGCGGTACCGGGGAGCTGTTTTTT.

The chain has TRBV18 and TRBJ1-1; 7 nucleotides match TRBD1. With V trimmed by 2 bases and J by 1 base, 7 bases remained unmatched. This CDR3 has 16 residues. Per germline, CDR1 KGHSH and CDR2 LQKENI. This CDR3 is CASSPYITGANTEAFF. The CDR3 DNA is TGTGCCAGCTCACCATACATTACAGGGGCGAACACTGAAGCTTTCTTT.